These 21 T cell receptor beta chains share one sample of origin, sequenced in a study of T cell repertoires in cytomegalovirus infection. TCRdb reanalysed the reads using MiXCR and keeps one entry per CDR3 protein. The sample consists of approximately 990,000 distinct CDR3 sequences, approximately 31% of them appearing once. Antigens for these TCRs are unknown. The sample here was cultured CD8+ T cells from PBMCs, taken from culture after CMV antigen stimulation. The receptor set was obtained from a human donor in good health (CMV status not recorded). Some clones in this sample may be carry-over from other donors' samples.

The table lists this clonotype with a few counts. The chain carries TRBV4-1 and TRBJ1-1; TRBD1 matches at 7 bases. Germline CDR1 is MGHRA and CDR2 is YSYEKL. This CDR3 has 15 residues. Trimming cost V 8 bases and J 2 bases; bases outside gene matches: 11. CDR3 bases: TGCGCCAGCCGAATTTTTGGGACAGAAAACACTGAAGCTTTCTTT. Its translation is CASRIFGTENTEAFF.

This clonotype was observed a single time. The chain joins TRBV4-1 to TRBJ2-1; D gene unclear. CDR1 MGHRA and CDR2 YSYEKL come from the germline V gene. The CDR3 loop spans 14 amino acids. The V end lost 3 bases, the J end lost 8 bases, and 14 bases lay between the germline ends. The CDR3: CASSHIPGLYEQFF. CDR3 bases: TGCGCCAGCAGCCACATACCGGGCCTATATGAGCAGTTCTTC.

This clonotype was seen more than once but under ten times. The chain uses TRBV7-4 and TRBJ2-2; the match to TRBD2 covers 9 bases. Germline CDR1 is SGHVT and CDR2 is SQSDAQ. V lost 4 bases and J lost 4; bases outside the gene matches: 7. CDR3 size: 16 residues. The CDR3 loop is CASSSRGGLGTGELFF. CDR3 bases: TGTGCCAGCAGCTCGCGGGGGGGCCTCGGCACCGGGGAGCTGTTTTTT. The full variable domain, in which reference TRBV7-4 and TRBJ2-2 provide the parts outside the CDR3, is GAGVSQSPRYKVAKRGRDVALRCDSISGHVTLYWYRQTLGQGSEVLTYSQSDAQRDKSGRPSGRFSAERPERSVSTLKIQRTEQGDSAVYLCASSSRGGLGTGELFFGEGSRLTVL.

This clonotype was picked up a small number of times. The chain joins TRBV19 to TRBJ2-1, with D perhaps given as TRBD1 or TRBD2 (5 bases each). V was pared by 6 bases and J by 1 base, with 16 bases between. The CDR3 runs 16 residues. Germline-derived CDR1 and CDR2 are LNHDA and SQIVND (reference sequence). The CDR3 DNA sequence: TGTGCCAGTAGCCGTGAGGGGTGGAGGTCCTACAATGAGCAGTTCTTC. It encodes CASSREGWRSYNEQFF.

This chain connects TRBV5-6 to TRBJ2-1; a possible D gene is TRBD1 (7 bases). Trimming cost V 5 bases and J 0 bases, with 12 bases left between them. The CDR3 spans 15 residues. From germline, CDR1 is SGHDT and CDR2 YYEEEE. The CDR3 reads CASSRGTDSYNEQFF. CDR3 nucleotide sequence: TGTGCCAGCAGTCGCGGGACAGACTCCTACAATGAGCAGTTCTTC.

This clonotype has just a few counts. The V and J genes are TRBV6-4 and TRBJ2-2, with D unresolved. The V gene's germline CDR1 is MRHNA and CDR2 SNTAGT. Trimming stripped 2 bases from V and 7 bases from J, with 5 bases between. The CDR3 totals 12 residues. DNA of the CDR3: TGTGCCAGCAGTGACAAGGGCGGGGAGCTGTTTTTT. Translation: CASSDKGGELFF.

This clonotype was counted a few times. The rearrangement joins TRBV4-1 to TRBJ2-5; 12 bases match TRBD2. Germline CDR1 is MGHRA and CDR2 is YSYEKL. V lost 3 bases and J lost 1; bases outside the gene matches: 9. CDR3 length: 18 amino acids. CDR3 nucleotide sequence: TGCGCCAGCAGCCATCCCCTAGCGGGGGGGCGCCCCCAAGAGACCCAGTACTTC. Translating it yields CASSHPLAGGRPQETQYF.

The chain carries TRBV7-8 and TRBJ2-1, with 8 bases identical to TRBD2. J lost 8 bases, V lost 3 bases, and 3 bases had no gene match. CDR1 and CDR2 from the germline V gene are SGHVS and FQNEAQ. The CDR3 has 13 residues. DNA of the CDR3: TGTGCCAGCAGCTTCGGGGGGGCCGATGAGCAGTTCTTC. This codes for CASSFGGADEQFF.

The rearrangement links TRBV20-1 to TRBJ2-3; 11 nucleotides agree with TRBD2. The germline V gene encodes CDR1 DFQATT and CDR2 SNEGSKA (reference sequence). V dropped 5 bases and J dropped 2; count of bases not matched to a gene: 6. This CDR3 has 15 amino acids. CDR3 DNA sequence: TGCAGTGCTTACGGACTAGCGGGCCCCACAGATACGCAGTATTTT. It is translated as CSAYGLAGPTDTQYF.

The CDR3 bases are TGTGCCAGCAGTGAGCTCCTGGGGTCCTACAATGAGCAGTTCTTC. Its protein product is CASSELLGSYNEQFF. The chain links TRBV25-1 to TRBJ2-1; D call uncertain. V was shortened by 3 bases and J by 1 base, with 10 bases between the two germline ends. CDR3 length: 15 residues. Germline V gives CDR1 MGHDK, CDR2 SYGVNS.

The rearrangement joins TRBV14 to TRBJ2-6; 8 bases are shared with TRBD1. The CDR3 has 21 amino acids. Germline CDR1 reads SGHDN; CDR2 reads FVKESK. V was clipped by 2 bases and J by 1 base; unmatched bases: 16. CDR3 sequence reads: CASSQNPLTTGDPSGANVLTF. CDR3 DNA: TGTGCCAGCAGCCAAAACCCTTTGACGACAGGGGACCCTTCTGGGGCCAACGTCCTGACTTTC.

By proportion, this clonotype is medium-sized. This chain's CDR3 is CASSHSGGGYNEQFF. The CDR3 DNA is TGTGCCAGCAGCCATAGCGGGGGGGGCTACAATGAGCAGTTCTTC. This rearrangement joins TRBV7-2 to TRBJ2-1; 11 bases line up with TRBD2. The CDR3 is made up of 15 amino acids. The V gene's germline CDR1 is SGHTA and CDR2 FQGNSA. V lost 5 bases, J lost 3 bases, and 3 bases stayed unmatched.

This clonotype was recorded a few times. The chain is built from TRBV29-1 and TRBJ1-2; maybe TRBD1 (5 bases). V lost 5 bases and J lost 2, with 15 bases in between. CDR1 and CDR2 (germline): SQVTM, ANQGSEA. The CDR3 extends over 14 amino acids. The CDR3 nucleotides are TGCAGCGTTTCCTGGGGGGACTTAAACTATGGCTACACCTTC. Translated: CSVSWGDLNYGYTF.

The genes are TRBV9 and TRBJ2-2; the D gene is possibly TRBD2 (6 bases). Germline V gene lookup returns CDR1 SGDLS and CDR2 YYNGEE. There are 15 residues in the CDR3. V lost 4 bases to trimming and J lost 5 bases, with 15 bases between them. CDR3 in amino acids: CASSPGGRGTGELFF. The DNA for the CDR3 is TGTGCCAGCAGCCCTGGCGGCCGGGGGACCGGGGAGCTGTTTTTT.

This clonotype has more than one count but fewer than ten. The chain couples TRBV7-6 to TRBJ2-5, with D perhaps being TRBD1 or TRBD2 (6 bases each). Germline V gives CDR1 SGHVS, CDR2 FNYEAQ. The CDR3 covers 16 residues. The V end was cut by 5 bases, the J end by 5 bases, with 21 bases between. CDR3 sequence (DNA): TGTGCCAGCAGCGGGGGGACATCGCAGAACCGGGAGACCCAGTACTTC. Protein product: CASSGGTSQNRETQYF.

The chain combines TRBV7-9 with TRBJ2-7; D is unresolved. Germline V gives CDR1 SEHNR, CDR2 FQNEAQ (reference sequence). The CDR3 spans 17 residues. V lost 4 bases to trimming and J lost 3 bases, with 22 bases between them. CDR3 DNA: TGTGCCAGCAGCTCCTCCGAAAACAGTGGTAATTACTACGAGCAGTACGTC. This translates into CASSSSENSGNYYEQYV.

This chain links TRBV4-3 with TRBJ1-2; D uncertain. The V gene lost 0 bases and the J gene lost 4 bases, with 18 bases spanning the gap. The germline CDR1 and CDR2 sequences are LGHNA and YSLEER. The CDR3 runs 17 residues. CDR3 sequence reads: CASSQDRSGLPIYGYTF. In nucleotides, the CDR3 is TGCGCCAGCAGCCAAGATCGGAGCGGCTTGCCGATCTATGGCTACACCTTC.

The V call is TRBV28, the J call TRBJ2-7, with 8 bases lining up with TRBD2. Germline CDR1 and CDR2: MDHEN and SYDVKM. CDR3 length equals 16 residues. Trimming at V came to 2 bases and at J to 0 bases, leaving 6 bases not matched to a gene. The CDR3 coding sequence is TGTGCCAGCAGTTTAGGGGGACTAGGCTTCTCCTACGAGCAGTACGTC. Translating it yields CASSLGGLGFSYEQYV.

Details on this clonotype: The germline gene is not matched at one end of the junction; a read error may be the cause. The chain carries TRBV7-4 and TRBJ1-4, with 8 bases lining up with TRBD1. Germline-derived CDR1 and CDR2 are SGHVT and SQSDAQ. The CDR3 is 16 residues long. The CDR3 sequence is CANSLHAGGYNEKLFF. The CDR3 bases are TGTGCCAACAGCTTACATGCAGGGGGCTACAACGAAAAACTGTTTTTT.

This clonotype has a count of ten or more. The chain employs TRBV7-2 and TRBJ1-5; 8 positions agree with TRBD1. J lost 0 bases, V lost 3 bases, and 7 bases had no gene match. CDR1 is SGHTA, CDR2 FQGNSA, per germline. The CDR3 spans 17 residues. CDR3: CASSLTGDGGSNQPQHF. CDR3 nucleotides: TGTGCCAGCAGCTTGACAGGGGATGGGGGTAGCAATCAGCCCCAGCATTTT.

This sequence joins TRBV5-5 and TRBJ2-3, with 7 bases that match TRBD1. The CDR3 totals 15 residues. J lost 0 bases, V lost 4 bases, and 5 bases had no gene match. Germline V gene data show CDR1 as SGHKS and CDR2 as YYEKEE (reference sequence). Here the CDR3 DNA reads TGTGCCAGCAGCAAGGACAGGTTTAGCACAGATACGCAGTATTTT. As protein: CASSKDRFSTDTQYF.